This TCR beta chain was retrieved from a study of technical replicates of blood from a few donors. Some clones are missing from TCRdb's copy, which holds only in-frame ones; the method was immunoSEQ multiplex PCR. The table has some 75,000 clones, about 96% seen once. Germline loops: CDR1 LNHNV, CDR2 YYDKDF (reference sequence). The V gene lost 0 bases and the J gene lost 2 bases, with 17 bases spanning the gap. The CDR3 extends over 18 amino acids. The clonotype was recovered from a human donor in good health. The sample taken for sequencing was T cells isolated from PBMCs. This chain uses TRBV15 with TRBJ2-1; the D is unclear. The CDR3 region has the DNA TGTGCCACCAGCAGAGATCCTTCACAGCACCTCACCTACAATGAGCAGTTCTTC. This translates into CATSRDPSQHLTYNEQFF.